These 5 T cell receptor beta chains were all obtained from the same sample, sequenced in a study of cytomegalovirus exposure and HLA in healthy donors. PCR was performed using 60 Vbeta and 13 Jbeta primers. The protocol was immunoSEQ multiplex PCR, while the TCRdb copy is restricted to in-frame clones and leaves out a portion. This sample has about 120,000 clones, with under 90% found just once. Specimen: PBMCs. Receptor source: a woman between 35 and 50 years old in good health and CMV-seropositive.

The V and J genes are TRBV6-5 and TRBJ1-1; the match to TRBD1 covers 7 bases. Germline lookup yields CDR1 MNHEY and CDR2 SVGAGI. This CDR3 is built from 14 residues. Unmatched junction bases numbered 5, after V lost 6 bases and J lost 1 base. Written as DNA, the CDR3 is TGTGCCAGCAGCACAACAGGGGCGAACACTGAAGCTTTCTTT. Amino acids: CASSTTGANTEAFF.

This clone has a handful of counts. The CDR3 bases are TGTGCCAGCCTACCGGCGCGCGGGACTCAATCCCTCTACGAGCAGTACTTC. Residues: CASLPARGTQSLYEQYF. The chain has TRBV11-2 and TRBJ2-7, with D possibly TRBD2 on 6 matching bases. Trimming pared 8 bases from V and 3 bases from J, leaving 26 bases between. Germline V gene lookup returns CDR1 SGHAT and CDR2 FQNNGV. CDR3 length equals 17 residues. The entire variable domain, with the rest obtained from reference TRBV11-2 and TRBJ2-7, is as follows: EAGVAQSPRYKIIEKRQSVAFWCNPISGHATLYWYQQILGQGPKLLIQFQNNGVVDDSQLPKDRFSAERLKGVDSTLKIQPAKLEDSAVYLCASLPARGTQSLYEQYFGPGTRLTVT.

The V and J genes are TRBV11-2 and TRBJ2-6, with 7 bases that match TRBD2. The CDR3 runs 17 residues. Trimming cost V 11 bases and J 4 bases; bases outside gene matches: 17. CDR1 is SGHAT, CDR2 FQNNGV, per germline. The CDR3 nucleotides are TGTGCCGCCCGTTCACTACCGGGAGGATCCGGGGCCAACGTCCTGACTTTC. Protein sequence: CAARSLPGGSGANVLTF.

This rearrangement joins TRBV18 to TRBJ1-5; 9 bases agree with TRBD1. The CDR3 extends over 16 amino acids. Germline trimming cut 4 bases from V and 6 bases from J; bases unmatched to any gene: 10. Germline V gene lookup returns CDR1 KGHSH and CDR2 LQKENI. The CDR3 sequence: CASSLSGTGSSQPQHF. The CDR3 nucleotides read TGTGCCAGCTCACTATCCGGGACAGGGTCGTCTCAGCCCCAGCATTTT.

The V and J genes are TRBV13 and TRBJ1-2; 7 bases map to TRBD1. CDR3 size: 13 residues. The V and J ends lost 1 base and 8 bases, in that order; junction bases with no gene match: 4. CDR1 is PRHDT and CDR2 is FYEKMQ in the germline V gene (reference sequence). Here the CDR3 DNA reads TGTGCCAGCAGCTTAGAGGGGGCGGGGGGCTACACCTTC. This translates into CASSLEGAGGYTF.